The 18 T cell receptor beta chains below were found in one sample sequenced in a study of T cells in Graves' hyperthyroidism and ophthalmopathy (dated by TCRdb to about 2019). Libraries came from multiplex PCR. The data were produced on an Illumina HiSeq 2000. Amplification of TCR beta CDR3 regions was carried out from RNA transcripts. A first-round RT-PCR of the TCR CDR3 used the HTBI primer set with the Qiagen OneStep RT-PCR kit. In-frame beta chains were kept once TCRdb had trimmed the public reads at Q25 with fastp and called clones with MiXCR. Rows merge per CDR3 protein into single entries with the most common DNA and genes. This sample gives hundreds of thousands of distinct CDR3 sequences in total; approximately 15% of them show up just once. The ten largest clones take up roughly 6.2% of the sample. The sequencing sample was made of blood. These receptors came from a woman in her twenties or thirties with Graves' hyperthyroidism that later progressed to Graves' ophthalmopathy.

At least ten counts were recorded for this clonotype. The chain carries TRBV6-2 or TRBV6-3 and TRBJ1-2; 9 bases line up with TRBD1. The CDR3 sequence is 16 residues long. Germline V CDR1 and CDR2: MNHEY, SVGEGT. V was clipped by 5 bases and J by 4 bases; unmatched bases: 11. As DNA, the CDR3 is TGTGCCAGCAGTCCACCCCGGGACAGGGCTTTCTATGGCTACACCTTC. It encodes CASSPPRDRAFYGYTF.

The table lists this clonotype with many counts. This chain joins TRBV12-3 or TRBV12-4 and TRBJ2-6, with D possibly matching TRBD1 (8 bases). The CDR3 sequence is 21 residues long. V was shortened by 4 bases and J by 0 bases, with 25 bases between the two germline ends. Here the CDR3 DNA reads TGTGCCAGCAGTTCACAGGGGGGCGGGGGCCGATTAGACTCTGGGGCCAACGTCCTGACTTTC. Its translation: CASSSQGGGGRLDSGANVLTF.

This chain links TRBV12-3 or TRBV12-4 with TRBJ1-1; 7 positions agree with TRBD1. CDR3 length equals 14 residues. With 7 bases clipped from V and 5 bases from J, the junction kept 10 bases outside the gene matches. DNA of the CDR3: TGTGCCAGCAAACTCGGGGCAGGGGGGACTGAAGCTTTCTTT. As protein: CASKLGAGGTEAFF.

There are a few counts of this clonotype. This chain links TRBV10-3 with TRBJ2-1; 9 nucleotides line up with TRBD2. This CDR3 is built from 17 residues. V trimming: 0 bases; J trimming: 0 bases; junction bases outside the gene matches: 3. Germline CDR1 is ENHRY and CDR2 is SYGVKD. CDR3 in amino acids: CAISESFSGSSYNEQFF. CDR3 DNA: TGTGCCATCAGTGAGTCCTTTAGCGGGAGCTCCTACAATGAGCAGTTCTTC.

The table lists this clonotype with a few counts. V is TRBV5-6 and J is TRBJ2-1; D is ambiguous. Trimming removed 4 bases at V and 8 bases at J, with 10 bases between. This CDR3 comprises 12 residues. Per the germline V gene, CDR1 is SGHDT and CDR2 is YYEEEE. CDR3 amino acids: CASSLLFDEQFF. CDR3 in DNA: TGTGCCAGCAGCCTTTTGTTCGATGAGCAGTTCTTC.

The V gene is TRBV4-1, the J gene TRBJ2-7; 10 nucleotides line up with TRBD2. The germline V gene has CDR1 MGHRA and CDR2 YSYEKL. The CDR3 totals 15 residues. V gave up 1 base and J gave up 4 bases; unmatched junction bases: 4. The CDR3 DNA reads TGCGCCAGCAGCCAAGCTAGCGGGAGCTGGTACGAGCAGTACTTC. This translates into CASSQASGSWYEQYF.

This clonotype was seen only a few times. A junction boundary mismatches the germline segment, possibly from a read error. The chain links TRBV3-1 to TRBJ1-2; possible D gene TRBD1, 5 bases. This CDR3 is built from 14 residues. From germline, CDR1 is LGHDT and CDR2 YNNKEL (reference sequence). The CDR3 is CANSPLRDSYGYTF. CDR3 nucleotides: TGTGCCAACAGCCCCCTCCGAGACAGCTATGGCTACACCTTC.

Ten or more counts support this clonotype. The rearrangement links TRBV14 to TRBJ2-1; 9 positions match TRBD2. CDR1 and CDR2 (germline): SGHDN, FVKESK. This CDR3 is 15 amino acids long. V trimming: 5 bases; J trimming: 7 bases; junction bases outside the gene matches: 9. Written as DNA, the CDR3 is TGTGCCAGCAGCTCAAAACTAGCGGGCGTGAATGAGCAGTTCTTC. Encoded protein: CASSSKLAGVNEQFF.

This clonotype came up many times. This sequence joins TRBV18 and TRBJ2-1; maybe TRBD1 (6 bases). CDR1 and CDR2 (germline): KGHSH, LQKENI. Trimming stripped 3 bases from V and 3 bases from J, with 12 bases between. There are 15 residues in the CDR3. The CDR3 DNA reads as TGTGCCAGCTCACCGAGGGACACTGGCTACAATGAGCAGTTCTTC. This sequence encodes CASSPRDTGYNEQFF.

The chain employs TRBV19 and TRBJ2-1, with TRBD1 matching 7 bases. V lost 6 bases and J lost 8; bases outside the gene matches: 10. In germline, CDR1 is LNHDA, CDR2 SQIVND (reference sequence). The CDR3 sequence is 14 residues long. DNA of the CDR3: TGTGCCAGTAGCAGAATTACAGGGGCGGATGAGCAGTTCTTC. As protein: CASSRITGADEQFF.

This clonotype was seen a handful of times. V gene TRBV27 combines with J gene TRBJ2-1, with 9 bases fitting TRBD2. The CDR3 consists of 14 residues. Germline assignment: CDR1 MNHEY and CDR2 SMNVEV (reference sequence). The J segment lost 4 bases and the V segment lost 8 bases, leaving 6 bases of the junction unmatched. The CDR3 protein is CASGGSGRYNEQFF. Written as DNA, the CDR3 is TGTGCCAGCGGCGGGAGCGGGAGGTACAATGAGCAGTTCTTC.

In its sample, this clonotype was seen many times. The rearrangement joins TRBV30 to TRBJ2-5; D might be TRBD2 (6 bases). Germline CDR1 is GTSNPN and CDR2 is SVGIG (reference sequence). The CDR3 totals 12 residues. Between the trimmed V and J ends, which lost 2 bases and 7 bases, there was a span of 11 bases. The CDR3 DNA reads TGTGCCTGGAGTCCGGAAGCGGGGACCCAGTACTTC. Translated, it gives CAWSPEAGTQYF.

This clonotype was counted only a few times. The chain joins TRBV5-6 to TRBJ2-1; 7 nucleotides line up with TRBD2. Trimming at V came to 1 base and at J to 6 bases, leaving 13 bases not matched to a gene. This CDR3 contains 17 residues. CDR1 is SGHDT, CDR2 YYEEEE, per germline. For the CDR3, the DNA is TGTGCCAGCAGCTTGTGGGGGGGACCACTAAAACCCAATGAGCAGTTCTTC. Translated: CASSLWGGPLKPNEQFF.

This clonotype was counted only a few times. The chain links TRBV20-1 to TRBJ1-1; D gene unclear. CDR1 is DFQATT and CDR2 is SNEGSKA in the germline V gene (reference sequence). This CDR3 is built from 13 residues. V lost 2 bases, J lost 0 bases, and 7 bases lay in between. CDR3 sequence (DNA): TGCAGTGCTAGATCCGTAGTGAACACTGAAGCTTTCTTT. Translating gives CSARSVVNTEAFF.

This clonotype was found many times. The V call is TRBV6-1, the J call TRBJ1-1; no definite D call. The germline gives CDR1 MNHNS, CDR2 SASEGT. This CDR3 comprises 12 residues. V was pared by 4 bases and J by 1 base, with 4 bases between. In DNA, the CDR3 is TGTGCCAGCAGTGTGTGGAACACTGAAGCTTTCTTT. It specifies CASSVWNTEAFF.

The chain links TRBV5-1 to TRBJ2-5; no clear D. The CDR3 is 13 residues long. Trimming shortened V by 0 bases and J by 6 bases, and 9 bases separated the two germline ends. CDR1 SGHRS and CDR2 YFSETQ come from the germline V gene. CDR3 DNA: TGCGCCAGCAGCTTGGGCGGCATCCAGACCCAGTACTTC. This encodes CASSLGGIQTQYF.

This clonotype was recorded many times. One end of the junction varies from germline; a read error may be responsible. This chain links TRBV24-1 with TRBJ2-3, with D unclear. The CDR3 covers 14 residues. CDR1 is KGHDR, CDR2 SFDVKD, per germline. The CDR3 sequence: CAASDRAVTDTQYF. CDR3 nucleotides: TGTGCCGCCAGTGATAGGGCAGTCACAGATACGCAGTATTTT.

This clonotype was observed a few times. The chain couples TRBV19 to TRBJ1-3, with D possibly TRBD1 on 5 matching bases. The V end was cut by 5 bases, the J end by 2 bases, with 13 bases between. The germline V gene encodes CDR1 LNHDA and CDR2 SQIVND (reference sequence). The CDR3 totals 15 residues. CDR3 DNA: TGTGCCAGTAGTGACCAGGGAACAACTGGAAACACCATATATTTT. It is translated as CASSDQGTTGNTIYF.